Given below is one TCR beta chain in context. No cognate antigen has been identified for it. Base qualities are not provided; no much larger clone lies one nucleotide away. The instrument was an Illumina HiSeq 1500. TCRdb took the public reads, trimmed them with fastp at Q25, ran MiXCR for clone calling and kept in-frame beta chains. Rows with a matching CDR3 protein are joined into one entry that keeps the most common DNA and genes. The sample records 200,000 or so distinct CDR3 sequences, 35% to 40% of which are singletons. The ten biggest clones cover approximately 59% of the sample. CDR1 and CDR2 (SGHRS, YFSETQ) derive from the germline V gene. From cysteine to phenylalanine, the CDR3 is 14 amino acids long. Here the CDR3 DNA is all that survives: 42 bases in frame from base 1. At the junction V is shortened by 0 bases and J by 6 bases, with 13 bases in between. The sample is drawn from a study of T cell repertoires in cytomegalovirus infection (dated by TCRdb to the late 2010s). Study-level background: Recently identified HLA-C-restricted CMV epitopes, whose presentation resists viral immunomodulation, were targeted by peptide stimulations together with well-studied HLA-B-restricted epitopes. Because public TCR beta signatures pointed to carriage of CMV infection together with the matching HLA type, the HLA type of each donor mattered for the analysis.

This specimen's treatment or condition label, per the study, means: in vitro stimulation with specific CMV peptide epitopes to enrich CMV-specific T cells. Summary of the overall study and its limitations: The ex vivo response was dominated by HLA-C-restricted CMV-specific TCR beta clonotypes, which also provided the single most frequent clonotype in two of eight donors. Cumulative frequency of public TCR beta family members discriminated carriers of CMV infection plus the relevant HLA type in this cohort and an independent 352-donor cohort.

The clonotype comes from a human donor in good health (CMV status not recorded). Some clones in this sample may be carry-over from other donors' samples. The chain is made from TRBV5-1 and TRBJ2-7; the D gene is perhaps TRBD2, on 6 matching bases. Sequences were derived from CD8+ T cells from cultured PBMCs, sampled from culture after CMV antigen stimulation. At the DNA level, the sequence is TGCGCCAGCAGCTTGGGATCGGGAGTTAGCGAGCAGTACTTC. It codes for CASSLGSGVSEQYF.